A selection of T cell receptor beta chains follows, all from one sample in a study of beta chain features in type 1 diabetes. Using immunoSEQ multiplex PCR, the repertoire was profiled, and TCRdb retains in-frame clones only, with some absent. Here the sample spans hundreds of thousands of clones, roughly 16% being singletons. Sequenced sample: naive CD4+ T cells from blood. The receptors were sampled from a man between 18 and 35 years old in good health. CDR3s include the opening cysteine and the closing phenylalanine or tryptophan. D genes are given only for firm matches. Clone size, where shown, is once, few, many, or a class for clones that have expanded.

DNA: TGCGCCAGCAGCCAAGACCCTAGCGGGAGGGTCCATGAGCAGTTCTTC
CDR3: CASSQDPSGRVHEQFF
D: TRBD2
size: few
V: TRBV4-1
J: TRBJ2-1

DNA: TGTGCCAGCAGCCAAGCAGGACGGTCCAATGAGCAGTTCTTC
CDR3: CASSQAGRSNEQFF
D: -
size: -
V: TRBV4-2
J: TRBJ2-1

DNA: TGTGCCAGCAGACGCCAGTGGGTAGCCTATAATTCACCCCTCCACTTT
CDR3: CASRRQWVAYNSPLHF
D: -
size: few
V: TRBV5-4
J: TRBJ1-6

DNA: TGTGCCAGCAGCTTAGGTGTCCCCAACCAGGAGACCCAGTACTTC
CDR3: CASSLGVPNQETQYF
D: -
size: few
V: TRBV7-2
J: TRBJ2-5

DNA: TGTGCCATCAGTGGTTTAGACAGGAACAATGAGCAGTTCTTC
CDR3: CAISGLDRNNEQFF
D: -
size: -
V: TRBV10-3
J: TRBJ2-1

DNA: TGTGCCAGCAGCTTAGGGTTGTTCTACGAGCAGTACTTC
CDR3: CASSLGLFYEQYF
D: -
size: -
V: TRBV11-2
J: TRBJ2-7

DNA: TGTGCCATCAAGGGTCAGGGATTAGCCTACAATGAGCAGTTCTTC
CDR3: CAIKGQGLAYNEQFF
D: -
size: -
V: TRBV10-3
J: TRBJ2-1

DNA: TGTGCCACGAATCGGGATAATAATTCACCCCTCCACTTT
CDR3: CATNRDNNSPLHF
D: -
size: -
V: TRBV10-3
J: TRBJ1-6

DNA: TGTGCCAGCAGTGAATCGCAGGAGAATCAGCCCCAGCATTTT
CDR3: CASSESQENQPQHF
D: -
size: few
V: TRBV2
J: TRBJ1-5

DNA: TGTGCCAGCAGCGTAGACGTGTACCAAGAGACCCAGTACTTC
CDR3: CASSVDVYQETQYF
D: -
size: few
V: TRBV9
J: TRBJ2-5

DNA: TGTGCCATCAGGACCGGGACAGGTGGAAGCGGGGAGCTGTTTTTT
CDR3: CAIRTGTGGSGELFF
D: TRBD1
size: few
V: TRBV10-3
J: TRBJ2-2

DNA: TGTGCCAGCAGTTTAGGGACTGGGGGGGGCAATCAGCCCCAGCATTTT
CDR3: CASSLGTGGGNQPQHF
D: -
size: -
V: TRBV6-5
J: TRBJ1-5

DNA: TGTGCCAGCAGCTTAACCTCCCCGGTGAGGAACAATCAGCCCCAGCATTTT
CDR3: CASSLTSPVRNNQPQHF
D: -
size: -
V: TRBV7-2
J: TRBJ1-5

DNA: TGTGCCAGCACCAACCCCAAGGGACAGCCCCAGCATTTT
CDR3: CASTNPKGQPQHF
D: -
size: few
V: TRBV28
J: TRBJ1-5

DNA: TGTGCCAGCTCACCACCCCAGGGGGGAACAGAGACCCAGTACTTC
CDR3: CASSPPQGGTETQYF
D: -
size: few
V: TRBV18
J: TRBJ2-5

DNA: TGTGCCAGTAGTATGGGGCAGGGACCCACCGGGGAGCTGTTTTTT
CDR3: CASSMGQGPTGELFF
D: -
size: -
V: TRBV19
J: TRBJ2-2

DNA: TGTGCCAGCAGCCAGAGGACTAGCGGGTCGCCAGATACGCAGTATTTT
CDR3: CASSQRTSGSPDTQYF
D: TRBD2
size: -
V: TRBV4-2
J: TRBJ2-3

DNA: TGTGCCAGCAGTCAGGGAGTAGCCAAAAACATTCAGTACTTC
CDR3: CASSQGVAKNIQYF
D: -
size: -
V: TRBV6-5
J: TRBJ2-4

DNA: TGTGCCAGCAGCCAAGAATATGGGACATTCACCGGGGAGCTGTTTTTT
CDR3: CASSQEYGTFTGELFF
D: -
size: -
V: TRBV4-2
J: TRBJ2-2

DNA: TGTGCCAGCAGTTTGAATGGCCTCGAGCAGTACTTC
CDR3: CASSLNGLEQYF
D: -
size: -
V: TRBV28
J: TRBJ2-7

DNA: TGTGCCAGCTCACTACTAGCGGGCCCATACAATGAGCAGTTCTTC
CDR3: CASSLLAGPYNEQFF
D: TRBD2
size: few
V: TRBV18
J: TRBJ2-1

DNA: TGTGCCAGCAGTTTACCAGGACCGTACTACGAGCAGTACTTC
CDR3: CASSLPGPYYEQYF
D: -
size: -
V: TRBV28
J: TRBJ2-7

DNA: TGTGCCAGCAGTTTTACGGGGGCTTTGACTGAAGCTTTCTTT
CDR3: CASSFTGALTEAFF
D: -
size: -
V: TRBV6-5
J: TRBJ1-1

DNA: TGTGCCAGTAGTATAATTAAGTGGACGGCGTATCAGCCCCAGCATTTT
CDR3: CASSIIKWTAYQPQHF
D: -
size: -
V: TRBV19
J: TRBJ1-5

DNA: TGTGCCAGCAGTCCGACAGCTAACTATGGCTACACCTTC
CDR3: CASSPTANYGYTF
D: -
size: -
V: TRBV28
J: TRBJ1-2

DNA: TGTGCCAGCAGTTGGACAGGGGGCACAGATACGCAGTATTTT
CDR3: CASSWTGGTDTQYF
D: TRBD1
size: once
V: TRBV7-3
J: TRBJ2-3

DNA: TGTGCCAGCAACAACAGAGAGACCCAGTACTTC
CDR3: CASNNRETQYF
D: -
size: few
V: TRBV2
J: TRBJ2-5

DNA: TGCAGCGCTATGACAGGGGGCATTGGGAGCACTGAAGCTTTCTTT
CDR3: CSAMTGGIGSTEAFF
D: TRBD1
size: few
V: TRBV29-1
J: TRBJ1-1

DNA: TGTGCCAGCGGGACTAGCGGAAACACCGGGGAGCTGTTTTTT
CDR3: CASGTSGNTGELFF
D: TRBD2
size: few
V: TRBV10-3
J: TRBJ2-2

DNA: TGTGCCAGCAGTCCCTTCTCCGGCTTGAAATCCTACGAGCAGTACTTC
CDR3: CASSPFSGLKSYEQYF
D: -
size: few
V: TRBV25-1
J: TRBJ2-7

DNA: TGTGCCATCAGCGGGGGGGACTTGCAAGAGACCCAGTACTTC
CDR3: CAISGGDLQETQYF
D: TRBD2
size: -
V: TRBV10-3
J: TRBJ2-5

DNA: TGTGCCAGCAGCCCCGGGACTAGCGGGGGTAGGCGGCAGTTCTTC
CDR3: CASSPGTSGGRRQFF
D: TRBD2
size: -
V: TRBV7-3
J: TRBJ2-1

DNA: TGTGCCAGCAGCGCGCAGGGGACCTATGGCTACACCTTC
CDR3: CASSAQGTYGYTF
D: -
size: -
V: TRBV5-6
J: TRBJ1-2